This paragraph reports one T cell receptor beta chain. The target antigen is unknown. Donors had nominal health at sampling but likely had unrecorded immune exposures. Germline loops: CDR1 MNHEY, CDR2 SVGAGI. Trimming removed 5 bases from V and 4 bases from J; junction bases left unmatched: 8. The CDR3 has 15 residues. The data belong to a study of cytomegalovirus exposure and HLA in healthy donors. Study-wide findings and caveats: Available immune exposure information covered CMV serostatus only. Presence/absence analyses assumed roughly uniform sequencing depth across donors, which may not hold. A later examination showed that TCR association rates differed by HLA locus, with DRB1 most and HLA-C fewest.

In the PCR, 60 Vbeta and 13 Jbeta primers were used. Using immunoSEQ multiplex PCR, the repertoire was profiled, and TCRdb retains in-frame clones only, with some absent. This table holds over 150,000 clones, 60% to 85% found once. The chain uses TRBV6-5 and TRBJ2-7, with 10 bases fitting TRBD1. This TCR derives from a male donor in good health and CMV-seronegative. The sample comprised PBMCs. CDR3 in amino acids: CASSPTGQGWYEQYF. The CDR3 DNA reads TGTGCCAGCAGTCCCACGGGACAGGGGTGGTACGAGCAGTACTTC.